The 3 T cell receptor beta chains below come from one sample, sequenced in a study of regulatory T cells in long-lasting Graves disease. For TCR beta, libraries came from iRepertoire HTBI primers and Arm-PCR of CDR3 regions. One entry per CDR3 protein, called by TCRdb with MiXCR from the multiplex PCR reads. The top ten clones hold about 8.9% of a sample with about half a million distinct CDR3 sequences, more than 10% of them seen once. Time point indicated: newly diagnosed GD, antithyroid drugs for less than 3 months. Scientists built the TCR library using RNA that was extracted from PBMCs. The sample was also linked to a second study, of T cells in Graves' hyperthyroidism and ophthalmopathy.

Sequencing used peripheral blood mononuclear cells (PBMCs), obtained at new diagnosis, from a patient treated with antithyroid drugs. Source of these receptors: a woman aged 25-40 years with Graves disease.

This clonotype was seen ten or more times. The chain has TRBV5-1 and TRBJ2-3; possible D gene TRBD1, 6 bases. CDR1 and CDR2 (germline): SGHRS, YFSETQ. V was trimmed by 3 bases and J by 2 bases, leaving 13 bases between them. This CDR3 has 15 residues. The CDR3: CASSYDRLATDTQYF. The CDR3 DNA reads TGCGCCAGCAGCTATGACAGGCTAGCCACAGATACGCAGTATTTT.

V gene TRBV28 combines with J gene TRBJ1-1; a weak D match, TRBD1 (5 bases). Trimming took 8 bases from V and 1 from J, leaving 17 bases between them. CDR1 and CDR2 from the germline V gene are MDHEN and SYDVKM. There are 15 residues in the CDR3. The CDR3 spells CASGGTPLSNTEAFF. The CDR3 bases are TGTGCCAGCGGGGGGACCCCACTTTCGAACACTGAAGCTTTCTTT. The full variable domain, with the rest looked up from reference TRBV28 and TRBJ1-1, is DVKVTQSSRYLVKRTGEKVFLECVQDMDHENMFWYRQDPGLGLRLIYFSYDVKMKEKGDIPEGYSVSREKKERFSLILESASTNQTSMYLCASGGTPLSNTEAFFGQGTRLTVV.

The sample holds many counts of this clonotype. J is TRBJ1-6 and V is TRBV5-5; no reliable D call. Germline V gene lookup returns CDR1 SGHKS and CDR2 YYEKEE (reference sequence). The ends were cut back, 0 bases at V and 10 bases at J, with 8 bases in the middle. The CDR3 consists of 13 residues. The DNA for the CDR3 is TGTGCCAGCAGCTTGGGGGATAGCTCACCCCTCCACTTT. Translated: CASSLGDSSPLHF.